This TCR beta chain was captured in a study of beta chain features in type 1 diabetes. Study-wide results and caveats: An over-representation of cells with high TCR expression could result from cDNA sequencing. Patients with type 1 diabetes carried fewer insertions and had more deletions at their VDJ junctions. Across patients, naive, central memory and Treg TCRB repertoires exhibited apparently greater similarity than was observed across healthy donors.

Every sorted population was more than 95% pure. Per the germline V gene, CDR1 is LNHDA and CDR2 is SQIVND (reference sequence). The CDR3 has 13 amino acids. V was clipped by 9 bases and J by 0 bases; unmatched bases: 2. Every bit of the isolated RNA underwent reverse transcription, so sequencing read expressed TCRB transcripts. Using immunoSEQ multiplex PCR, the repertoire was profiled, and TCRdb retains in-frame clones only, with some absent. The table lists under 450,000 clones, approximately 14% of them singletons. This clone was seen a few times. Its antigen remains unidentified. V usage is TRBV19 and J usage is TRBJ1-3; 7 bases are a match to TRBD1. This receptor was taken from a man aged 30 to 39 in good health. The specimen sequenced was naive CD4+ T cells from blood. The CDR3 sequence: CASGTASGNTIYF. The CDR3 nucleotides are TGTGCCAGCGGGACAGCCTCTGGAAACACCATATATTTT.